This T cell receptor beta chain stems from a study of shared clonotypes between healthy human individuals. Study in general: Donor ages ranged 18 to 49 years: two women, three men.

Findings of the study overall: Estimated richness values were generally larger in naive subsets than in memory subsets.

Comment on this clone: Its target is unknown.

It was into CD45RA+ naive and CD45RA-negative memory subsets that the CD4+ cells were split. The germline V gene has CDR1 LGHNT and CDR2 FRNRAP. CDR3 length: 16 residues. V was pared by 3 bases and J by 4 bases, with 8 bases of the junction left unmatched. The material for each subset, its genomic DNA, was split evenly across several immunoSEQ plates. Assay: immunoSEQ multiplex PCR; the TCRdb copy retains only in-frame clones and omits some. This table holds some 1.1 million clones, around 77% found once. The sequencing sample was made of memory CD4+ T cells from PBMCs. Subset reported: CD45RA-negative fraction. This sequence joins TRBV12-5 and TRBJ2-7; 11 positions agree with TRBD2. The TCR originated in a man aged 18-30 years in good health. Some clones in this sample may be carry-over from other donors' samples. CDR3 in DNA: TGTGCTAGTGGTTTAGCCCTAACTAGCGGGAGTTACGAGCAGTACTTC. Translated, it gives CASGLALTSGSYEQYF.